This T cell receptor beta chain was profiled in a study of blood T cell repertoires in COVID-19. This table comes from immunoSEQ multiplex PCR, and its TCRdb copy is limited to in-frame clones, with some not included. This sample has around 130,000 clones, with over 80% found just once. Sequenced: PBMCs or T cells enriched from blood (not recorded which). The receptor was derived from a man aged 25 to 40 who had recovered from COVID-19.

This CDR3 reads CASSLRAGVGNTIYF. The CDR3 DNA reads as TGTGCCAGCAGTCTCCGCGCAGGGGTTGGAAACACCATATATTTT. The V and J genes are TRBV27 and TRBJ1-3, with a possible D match to TRBD1 (6 bases). V dropped 5 bases and J dropped 3 bases, with 14 bases sitting between them. The CDR3 extends over 15 amino acids. Germline assignment: CDR1 MNHEY and CDR2 SMNVEV (reference sequence).